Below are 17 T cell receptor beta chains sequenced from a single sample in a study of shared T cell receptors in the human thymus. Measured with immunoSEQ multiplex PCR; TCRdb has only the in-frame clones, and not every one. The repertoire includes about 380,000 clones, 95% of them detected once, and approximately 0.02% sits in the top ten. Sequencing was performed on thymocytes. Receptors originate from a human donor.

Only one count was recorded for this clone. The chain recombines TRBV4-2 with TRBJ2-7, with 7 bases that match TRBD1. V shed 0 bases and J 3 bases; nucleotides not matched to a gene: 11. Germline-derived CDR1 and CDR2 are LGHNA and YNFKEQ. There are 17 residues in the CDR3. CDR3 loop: CASSQDDQGEVDYEQYF. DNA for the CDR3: TGTGCCAGCAGCCAAGACGATCAGGGGGAAGTGGACTACGAGCAGTACTTC.

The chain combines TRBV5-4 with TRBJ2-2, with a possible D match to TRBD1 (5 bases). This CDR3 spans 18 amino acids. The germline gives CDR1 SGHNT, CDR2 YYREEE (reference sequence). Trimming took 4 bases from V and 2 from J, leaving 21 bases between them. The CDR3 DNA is TGTGCCAGCAGCACGCCTTCTCAGGGTCGGAACAACACCGGGGAGCTGTTTTTT. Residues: CASSTPSQGRNNTGELFF.

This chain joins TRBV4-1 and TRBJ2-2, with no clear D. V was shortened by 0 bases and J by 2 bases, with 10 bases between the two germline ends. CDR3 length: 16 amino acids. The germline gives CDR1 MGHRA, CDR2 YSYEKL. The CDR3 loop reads CASSQERQRNTGELFF. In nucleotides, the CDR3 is TGCGCCAGCAGCCAAGAACGCCAGCGAAACACCGGGGAGCTGTTTTTT.

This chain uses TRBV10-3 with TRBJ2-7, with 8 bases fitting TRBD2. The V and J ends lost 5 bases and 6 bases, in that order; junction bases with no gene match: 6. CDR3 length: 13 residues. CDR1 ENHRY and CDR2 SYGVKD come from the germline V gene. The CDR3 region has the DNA TGTGCCATCAGTAGCGGGAGTCTCCCCGAGCAGTACTTC. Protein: CAISSGSLPEQYF.

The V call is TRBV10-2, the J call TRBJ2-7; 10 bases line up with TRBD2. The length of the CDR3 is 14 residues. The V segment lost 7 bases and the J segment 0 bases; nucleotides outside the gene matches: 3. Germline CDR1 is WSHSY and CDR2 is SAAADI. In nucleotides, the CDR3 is TGCGCCAGCACAGGACTAGCGGACTCCTACGAGCAGTACTTC. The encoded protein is CASTGLADSYEQYF.

The CDR3, as DNA: TGTGCCAGCAGTCCGGACGGAGGCACGGGGGAGCTGTTTTTT. Encoded protein: CASSPDGGTGELFF. J is TRBJ2-2 and V is TRBV7-9; weak D call: TRBD2 (5 bases). CDR1 and CDR2 from the germline V gene are SEHNR and FQNEAQ (reference sequence). This CDR3 has 14 residues. The V end was cut by 6 bases, the J end by 8 bases, with 16 bases between.

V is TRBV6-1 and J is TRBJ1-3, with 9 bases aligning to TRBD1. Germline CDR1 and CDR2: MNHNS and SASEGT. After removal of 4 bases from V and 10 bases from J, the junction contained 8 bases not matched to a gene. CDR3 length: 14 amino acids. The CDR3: CASSGGQGSSTIYF. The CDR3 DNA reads TGTGCCAGCAGTGGGGGACAGGGATCCTCGACCATATATTTT.

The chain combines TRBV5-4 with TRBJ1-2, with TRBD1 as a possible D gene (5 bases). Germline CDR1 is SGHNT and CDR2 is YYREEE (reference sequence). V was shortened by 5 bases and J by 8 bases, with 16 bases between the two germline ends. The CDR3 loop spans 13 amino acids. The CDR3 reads CASRGTSSKGYTF. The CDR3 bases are TGTGCCAGCAGAGGGACTTCTTCTAAGGGCTACACCTTC.

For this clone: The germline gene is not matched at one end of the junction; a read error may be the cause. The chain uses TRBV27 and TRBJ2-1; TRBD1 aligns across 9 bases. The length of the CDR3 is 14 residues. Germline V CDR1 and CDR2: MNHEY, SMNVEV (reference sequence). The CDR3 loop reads CASGLTGGVVLRIF. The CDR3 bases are TGTGCCAGCGGCCTTACAGGGGGCGTTGTTCTTCGGATCTTC.

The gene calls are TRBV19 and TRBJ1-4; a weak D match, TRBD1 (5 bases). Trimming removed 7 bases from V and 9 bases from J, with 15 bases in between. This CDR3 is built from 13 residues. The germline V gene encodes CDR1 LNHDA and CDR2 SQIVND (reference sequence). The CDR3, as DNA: TGTGCCAGTACCCCAGGGCAGGGTCAAAAACTGTTTTTT. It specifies CASTPGQGQKLFF.

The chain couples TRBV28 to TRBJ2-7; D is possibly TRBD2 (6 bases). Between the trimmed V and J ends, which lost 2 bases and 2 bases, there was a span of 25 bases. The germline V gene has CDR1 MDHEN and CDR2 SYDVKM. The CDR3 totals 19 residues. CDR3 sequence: CASSLGGSRPDTVTYEQYF. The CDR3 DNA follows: TGTGCCAGCAGTTTAGGGGGGAGCAGGCCCGATACAGTTACCTACGAGCAGTACTTC.

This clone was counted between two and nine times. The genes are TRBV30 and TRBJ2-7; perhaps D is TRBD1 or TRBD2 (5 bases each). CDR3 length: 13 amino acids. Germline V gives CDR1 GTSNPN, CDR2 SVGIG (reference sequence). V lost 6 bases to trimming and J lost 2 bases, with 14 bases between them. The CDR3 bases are TGTGCCTGCCAACCCGGGGACCCCTACGAGCAGTACTTC. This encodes CACQPGDPYEQYF.

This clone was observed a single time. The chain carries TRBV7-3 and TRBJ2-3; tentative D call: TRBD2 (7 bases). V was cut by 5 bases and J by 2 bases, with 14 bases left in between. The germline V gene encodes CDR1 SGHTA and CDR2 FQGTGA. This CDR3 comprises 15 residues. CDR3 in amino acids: CASSLCGGYTDTQYF. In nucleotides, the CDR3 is TGTGCCAGCAGCCTTTGCGGGGGCTACACAGATACGCAGTATTTT.

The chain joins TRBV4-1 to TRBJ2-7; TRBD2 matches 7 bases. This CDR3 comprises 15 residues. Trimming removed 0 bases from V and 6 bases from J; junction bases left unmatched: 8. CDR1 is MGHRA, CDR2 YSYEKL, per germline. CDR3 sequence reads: CASSQDMVGGIEQYF. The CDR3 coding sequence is TGCGCCAGCAGCCAAGATATGGTGGGAGGGATCGAGCAGTACTTC.

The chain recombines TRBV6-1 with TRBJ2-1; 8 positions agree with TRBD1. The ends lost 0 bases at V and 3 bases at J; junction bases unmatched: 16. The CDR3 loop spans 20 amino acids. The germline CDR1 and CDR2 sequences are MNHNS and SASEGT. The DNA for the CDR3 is TGTGCCAGCAGTGAAGCCCGGGACAGGCGGAACCCGCGTAACTACAATGAGCAGTTCTTC. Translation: CASSEARDRRNPRNYNEQFF.

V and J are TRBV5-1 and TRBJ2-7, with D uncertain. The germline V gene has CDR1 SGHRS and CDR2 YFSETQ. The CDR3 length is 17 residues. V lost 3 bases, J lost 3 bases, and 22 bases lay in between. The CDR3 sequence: CASSSFFNTNVNYEQYF. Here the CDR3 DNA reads TGCGCCAGCAGCTCTTTCTTTAACACCAATGTTAACTACGAGCAGTACTTC.

CDR3 loop: CASSDWTGSHEQYF. The CDR3 nucleotides are TGTGCCAGCAGTGATTGGACAGGGAGCCACGAGCAGTACTTC. The chain recombines TRBV6-1 with TRBJ2-7, with 8 bases matching TRBD1. Trimming removed 3 bases from V and 5 bases from J; junction bases left unmatched: 6. The CDR3 totals 14 residues. CDR1 and CDR2 (germline): MNHNS, SASEGT.